This T cell receptor delta chain was recorded in a study of Vδ1+ human thymocytes. Broader study findings: Highly polyclonal TRG and TRD repertoires with Gaussian CDR3 length distributions appeared in thymus.

V shed 10 bases and J 0 bases; nucleotides not matched to a gene: 8. CDR1 and CDR2 from the germline V gene are TSWWSYY and QGS. The CDR3 has 15 amino acids. Vdelta1+ thymocyte sorts reached between roughly 96% and 99.6% purity. In the case of this clone: Its antigen is still unknown. A much larger clone is a single base away; this may be a read error.

Extracted RNA was reverse transcribed into cDNA. CDR3 amplicons came from multiplex PCR with pooled V-gene forward and constant-region reverse primers. TCRdb re-identified clones in the multiplex PCR reads via CATT. Counted here are some 23,000 delta-chain clones, around 32% occurring once; the ten biggest clones make up roughly 1.5%. This clonotype originated in a boy under two years old who had congenital heart surgery. The sequenced sample consisted of Vdelta1+ gamma-delta thymocytes from the thymus. Noted subset: FACS-sorted CD3+ TCRalphabeta- TCRVdelta1+ TCRVdelta2- thymocytes. The V and J genes are TRDV1 and TRDJ1; 10 bases are shared with TRDD3. CDR3 DNA sequence: TGTGCTCGTATTCCGTGGGGGATACACACCGATAAACTCATCTTT. It translates to CARIPWGIHTDKLIF.